Below are 14 T cell receptor beta chains sequenced from a single sample in a study of CD8+ T cells in alopecia areata. The authors extracted RNA and reverse transcribed it into cDNA as the sequencing template. Some clones are missing from TCRdb's copy, which holds only in-frame ones; the method was immunoSEQ multiplex PCR. The repertoire consists of 55,000 to 75,000 clones, with approximately 43% occurring once and the leading ten covering 17%. This sample comprised CD8+ T cells sorted from blood, obtained at week 0. These receptors all stem from a human donor with alopecia areata.

The rearrangement links TRBV5-4 to TRBJ2-1, with D uncertain. The ends were cut back, 1 base at V and 8 bases at J, with 10 bases in the middle. Germline values: CDR1 SGHNT, CDR2 YYREEE (reference sequence). This CDR3 has 13 amino acids. The CDR3 protein is CASSLQVVDEQFF. The CDR3, as DNA: TGTGCCAGCAGCTTGCAGGTGGTCGATGAGCAGTTCTTC.

The V call is TRBV29-1, the J call TRBJ1-3, with a possible D match to TRBD1 (5 bases). Trimming pared 7 bases from V and 0 bases from J, leaving 16 bases between. The CDR3 totals 15 residues. CDR1 and CDR2 (germline): SQVTM, ANQGSEA. The CDR3, as DNA: TGCAGCGGCTGGGCTCCCACAGGCTCTGGAAACACCATATATTTT. This sequence encodes CSGWAPTGSGNTIYF.

The gene calls are TRBV30 and TRBJ2-7; 9 bases map to TRBD2. CDR3 length: 15 residues. Germline CDR1 and CDR2: GTSNPN and SVGIG (reference sequence). V lost 2 bases to trimming and J lost 4 bases; unmatched junction nucleotides: 9. CDR3 coding DNA: TGTGCCTGGAGTATCTTTAGCGGGAGAGGGTACGAGCAGTACTTC. Protein: CAWSIFSGRGYEQYF. Based on the CDR3 plus reference TRBV30 and TRBJ2-7, the full variable domain is SQTIHQWPATLVQPVGSPLSLECTVEGTSNPNLYWYRQAAGRGLQLLFYSVGIGQISSEVPQNLSASRPQDRQFILSSKKLLLSDSGFYLCAWSIFSGRGYEQYFGPGTRLTVT.

For the CDR3, the DNA is TGTGCCAGCAGCTTCGACAGACAGGGGGACTACGAGCAGTACTTC. This encodes CASSFDRQGDYEQYF. V and J are TRBV7-8 and TRBJ2-7; TRBD1 agrees at 9 bases. This CDR3 is built from 15 residues. Trimming removed 3 bases from V and 3 bases from J; junction bases left unmatched: 6. In germline, CDR1 is SGHVS, CDR2 FQNEAQ.

The chain recombines TRBV11-2 with TRBJ1-2; tentatively, D is TRBD1 (6 bases). Germline V lookup: CDR1 SGHAT, CDR2 FQNNGV. The CDR3 covers 12 residues. Trimming removed 6 bases from V and 6 bases from J, with 11 bases in between. CDR3 sequence: CASSIGGDGYTF. DNA for the CDR3: TGTGCCAGCAGTATCGGGGGCGATGGCTACACCTTC. Looking up the rest from reference TRBV11-2 and TRBJ1-2 gives the full variable domain: EAGVAQSPRYKIIEKRQSVAFWCNPISGHATLYWYQQILGQGPKLLIQFQNNGVVDDSQLPKDRFSAERLKGVDSTLKIQPAKLEDSAVYLCASSIGGDGYTFGSGTRLTVV.

This chain links TRBV27 with TRBJ2-5, with 10 bases fitting TRBD2. This CDR3 has 15 residues. The V gene's germline CDR1 is MNHEY and CDR2 SMNVEV (reference sequence). V dropped 5 bases and J dropped 4; count of bases not matched to a gene: 7. The CDR3 here is CASSPQAGGGETQYF. As DNA, the CDR3 is TGTGCCAGCAGTCCCCAAGCGGGAGGGGGAGAGACCCAGTACTTC.

Details on this clone: A far larger clone is only one base removed, so a read error is likely. The CDR3: CASSLASGLDTQYF. DNA of the CDR3: TGCGCCAGCAGCTTAGCCAGCGGGCTTGATACGCAGTATTTT. This chain uses TRBV5-1 with TRBJ2-3; possibly TRBD2 for D (6 bases). The CDR3 has 14 amino acids. V shed 2 bases and J shed 6 bases, with 13 bases lying between them. Germline assignment: CDR1 SGHRS and CDR2 YFSETQ.

The rearrangement joins TRBV19 to TRBJ2-3, with TRBD2 matching over 13 bases. V trimming: 7 bases; J trimming: 3 bases; junction bases outside the gene matches: 19. The CDR3 spans 20 residues. Germline V gene lookup returns CDR1 LNHDA and CDR2 SQIVND (reference sequence). The CDR3 nucleotides read TGTGCCAGTATGACACAAGAATGGACTAGCGGGAGAGACCATACAGATACGCAGTATTTT. This sequence encodes CASMTQEWTSGRDHTDTQYF.

This clone came up once. The gene calls are TRBV2 and TRBJ2-7, with 8 bases lining up with TRBD2. Per germline, CDR1 SNHLY and CDR2 FYNNEI. The CDR3 sequence is 15 residues long. After removal of 6 bases from V and 2 bases from J, the junction contained 9 bases not matched to a gene. The CDR3 bases are TGTGCCAGCAGGATGGGTTCCGGGAGGGCCTACGAGCAGTACTTC. Translated, it gives CASRMGSGRAYEQYF.

This clone showed up just a few times. This chain connects TRBV6-1 to TRBJ1-1, with TRBD1 matching 8 bases. CDR3 length equals 14 residues. The J segment lost 1 base and the V segment lost 6 bases, leaving 4 bases of the junction unmatched. Germline-derived CDR1 and CDR2 are MNHNS and SASEGT. Here the CDR3 reads CASSRTGGNTEAFF. The CDR3 DNA reads as TGTGCCAGCAGCCGCACAGGGGGGAACACTGAAGCTTTCTTT.

This clone was counted only a few times. The genes are TRBV5-5 and TRBJ2-7; D possibly corresponds to TRBD2 (6 bases). The V end was cut by 0 bases, the J end by 6 bases, with 7 bases between. CDR3 size: 12 residues. Per germline, CDR1 SGHKS and CDR2 YYEKEE (reference sequence). CDR3 nucleotides: TGTGCCAGCAGCTTGGGGAGGGGCGAGCAGTACTTC. It codes for CASSLGRGEQYF.

This clone is categorized as medium-sized. V is TRBV9 and J is TRBJ2-1, with D maybe TRBD2 (6 bases). V lost 3 bases and J 5 bases, leaving 9 bases between the germline ends. The germline CDR1 and CDR2 sequences are SGDLS and YYNGEE. This CDR3 spans 13 amino acids. The CDR3 is CASSGGTDNEQFF. The CDR3 DNA sequence: TGTGCCAGCAGCGGCGGGACGGACAATGAGCAGTTCTTC. The variable domain in full, with the rest retrieved from reference TRBV9 and TRBJ2-1, is DSGVTQTPKHLITATGQRVTLRCSPRSGDLSVYWYQQSLDQGLQFLIQYYNGEERAKGNILERFSAQQFPDLHSELNLSSLELGDSALYFCASSGGTDNEQFFGPGTRLTVL.

This rearrangement joins TRBV29-1 to TRBJ1-2; D not resolved. The CDR3 consists of 11 residues. Trimming removed 8 bases from V and 3 bases from J, with 10 bases in between. Germline lookup yields CDR1 SQVTM and CDR2 ANQGSEA. The CDR3 reads CSTRWDYGYTF. CDR3 DNA: TGCAGCACCCGTTGGGACTATGGCTACACCTTC.

This clone has just a few counts. The chain recombines TRBV4-1 with TRBJ1-4; a possible D gene is TRBD1 (5 bases). Germline CDR1 and CDR2: MGHRA and YSYEKL. V lost 0 bases and J lost 7, with 12 bases in between. The CDR3 runs 15 residues. The CDR3 loop reads CASSQDRGPGEKLFF. The CDR3 nucleotides read TGCGCCAGCAGCCAAGACCGGGGCCCGGGTGAAAAACTGTTTTTT.